This is a list of T cell receptor beta chains from one sample in a study of T cell responses to AZD1222 COVID-19 vaccine. This table comes from immunoSEQ multiplex PCR, and its TCRdb copy is limited to in-frame clones, with some not included. The table includes about 80,000 clones, approximately 90% detected once. This specimen was peripheral blood, taken 28 days after the second AZD1222 dose. Every receptor here comes from an adult who received the AZD1222 COVID-19 vaccine. Both conserved end residues are part of each CDR3. D genes are given only for firm matches. Some rows have no size entry. The others give once, few or many, or a class for an expanded clone.

D	J	V	length	size	CDR3	DNA
-	TRBJ1-2	TRBV18	15	-	CASSKTVSKAYGYTF	TGTGCCAGCTCCAAAACCGTATCTAAGGCCTATGGCTACACCTTC
-	TRBJ2-5	TRBV15	13	-	CATSGGLQETQYF	TGTGCCACCAGCGGCGGCCTCCAAGAGACCCAGTACTTC
-	TRBJ2-7	TRBV12-3/TRBV12-4	11	-	CASSTDYEQYF	TGTGCCAGCAGCACAGACTACGAGCAGTACTTC
-	TRBJ2-7	TRBV7-2	13	-	CASSLAPRGEQYF	TGTGCCAGCAGCTTAGCTCCCAGGGGTGAGCAGTACTTC
-	TRBJ1-3	TRBV18	16	-	CASSPSYRPSGNTIYF	TGTGCCAGCTCACCTTCATACAGGCCCTCTGGAAACACCATATATTTT
-	TRBJ2-3	TRBV5-1	13	-	CASSLEGVGTQYF	TGCGCCAGCAGCTTGGAGGGGGTAGGGACGCAGTATTTT
-	TRBJ1-4	TRBV3-1/TRBV3-2	13	-	CASSQDRREKLFF	TGTGCCAGCAGCCAAGATCGGCGGGAAAAACTGTTTTTT
TRBD2	TRBJ2-2	TRBV2	15	-	CASKREDPHTGELFF	TGTGCCAGCAAGCGGGAGGATCCCCACACCGGGGAGCTGTTTTTT
-	TRBJ2-7	TRBV7-6	14	-	CASSFGDSRYEQYF	TGTGCCAGCAGCTTCGGTGACTCCCGCTACGAGCAGTACTTC
-	TRBJ2-3	TRBV5-4	15	once	CASSGDLRGVDTQYF	TGTGCCAGCAGCGGGGACCTTCGAGGAGTAGATACGCAGTATTTT
-	TRBJ2-2	TRBV5-4	15	-	CASSFGGPNTGELFF	TGTGCCAGCAGCTTTGGGGGCCCGAACACCGGGGAGCTGTTTTTT
TRBD1	TRBJ2-3	TRBV15	14	-	CATSRTGDTDTQYF	TGTGCCACCAGCCGGACAGGGGACACAGATACGCAGTATTTT
-	TRBJ2-3	TRBV9	14	-	CASSVSSLTDTQYF	TGTGCCAGCAGCGTTTCATCCCTCACAGATACGCAGTATTTT
-	TRBJ2-7	TRBV4-1	17	-	CASSQDGAGKLPSEQYF	TGCGCCAGCAGCCAAGATGGCGCAGGAAAACTCCCATCCGAGCAGTACTTC
-	TRBJ2-7	TRBV6-1	17	-	CASSEARGGLAVYEQYF	TGTGCCAGCAGTGAAGCGCGTGGGGGCCTAGCGGTCTACGAGCAGTACTTC
-	TRBJ1-1	TRBV30	13	-	CAWSPHANTEAFF	TGTGCCTGGAGTCCACACGCTAACACTGAAGCTTTCTTT
-	TRBJ1-5	TRBV29-1	12	-	CSVGARDQPQHF	TGCAGCGTTGGGGCCAGGGACCAGCCCCAGCATTTT
-	TRBJ1-1	TRBV5-6	16	-	CASSLTGSWENTEAFF	TGTGCCAGCAGCTTGACAGGGTCTTGGGAGAACACTGAAGCTTTCTTT
-	TRBJ2-3	TRBV2	14	-	CASSEQVGTDTQYF	TGTGCCAGCAGTGAACAGGTCGGGACAGATACGCAGTATTTT
-	TRBJ2-7	TRBV19	13	-	CASSIDGSYEQYF	TGTGCCAGTAGTATTGATGGGTCCTACGAGCAGTACTTC
-	TRBJ1-6	TRBV27	14	few	CASSLTADNSPLHF	TGTGCCAGCAGTTTAACTGCGGATAATTCACCCCTCCACTTT